This is a list of T cell receptor beta chains from one sample in a study of T cell responses to AZD1222 COVID-19 vaccine. Sequenced by immunoSEQ multiplex PCR; TCRdb stores in-frame clones only, minus some. The sample holds 150,000 or so clones, around 90% seen once. Source: peripheral blood, taken on day 0 of AZD1222 vaccination. These receptor sequences come from an adult in good health. CDR3s include the opening cysteine and the closing phenylalanine or tryptophan. D genes are given only for firm matches. The listing skips clone size in some rows; elsewhere it reads once, few, many or a size class.

>TRBV4-1|TRBJ1-6|TRBD1|NA
CASSQDQDRAYNSPLHF
TGCGCCAGCAGCCAAGACCAGGACAGGGCTTATAATTCACCCCTCCACTTT
>TRBV7-2|TRBJ2-2|TRBD2|NA
CASSSRWSAGDPGGELFF
TGTGCCAGCAGCTCCCGGTGGTCCGCGGGGGACCCCGGCGGGGAGCTGTTTTTT
>TRBV6-2/TRBV6-3|TRBJ2-5|TRBD1|NA
CASSRTGVETQYF
TGTGCCAGCAGCCGGACAGGGGTCGAGACCCAGTACTTC
>TRBV2|TRBJ1-1|NA|NA
CASSEAPPQGGTEAFF
TGTGCCAGCAGTGAAGCGCCCCCACAGGGAGGCACTGAAGCTTTCTTT
>TRBV6-7|TRBJ2-7|TRBD1|NA
CASSYSDGDRCAYEQYF
TGTGCCAGCAGTTACTCGGACGGGGACAGGTGTGCCTACGAGCAGTACTTC
>TRBV5-1|TRBJ2-3|NA|few
CASSLGQGGDTQYF
TGCGCCAGCAGCTTGGGACAGGGAGGAGATACGCAGTATTTT
>TRBV7-9|TRBJ2-1|TRBD1|NA
CASNPTGMRNEQFF
TGTGCCAGCAACCCGACAGGGATGAGGAATGAGCAGTTCTTC
>TRBV24-1|TRBJ1-2|NA|NA
CATSGNRGTLTGYTF
TGTGCCACCAGTGGAAACAGAGGGACCTTGACTGGCTACACCTTC
>TRBV25-1|TRBJ1-5|NA|NA
CASSEWEGYGQYNQPQHF
TGTGCCAGCAGTGAATGGGAGGGATATGGACAGTACAATCAGCCCCAGCATTTT
>TRBV11-3|TRBJ2-2|NA|NA
CASSSYTGELFF
TGTGCCAGCAGCTCCTACACCGGGGAGCTGTTTTTT
>TRBV30|TRBJ1-1|NA|NA
CAWGRARTEAFF
TGTGCCTGGGGGAGGGCCAGAACTGAAGCTTTCTTT
>TRBV18|TRBJ2-2|NA|NA
CASSPHLHGELFF
TGTGCCAGCTCACCACATCTACACGGGGAGCTGTTTTTT
>TRBV3-1/TRBV3-2|TRBJ1-4|TRBD1|NA
CASSQEHRGGEKLFF
TGTGCCAGCAGCCAGGAACACAGGGGAGGGGAAAAACTGTTTTTT
>TRBV10-1|TRBJ1-1|NA|NA
CASSHPGLRGMNTEAFF
TGCGCCAGCAGTCACCCGGGACTAAGGGGGATGAACACTGAAGCTTTCTTT
>TRBV6-5|TRBJ1-4|NA|NA
CATRRGTNEKLFF
TGTGCCACCCGACGGGGCACTAATGAAAAACTGTTTTTT
>TRBV25-1|TRBJ2-2|TRBD2|NA
CASSALAGATGELFF
TGTGCCAGCAGTGCACTAGCGGGAGCCACCGGGGAGCTGTTTTTT
>TRBV6-2/TRBV6-3|TRBJ1-2|NA|NA
CASSYLGAYGYTF
TGTGCCAGCAGTTACCTGGGGGCCTATGGCTACACCTTC
>TRBV7-3|TRBJ2-1|NA|NA
CASSAQVTTHNEQFF
TGTGCCAGCAGCGCCCAGGTGACTACACACAATGAGCAGTTCTTC
>TRBV2|TRBJ2-4|NA|NA
CASRGRVRLAKNIQYF
TGTGCCAGCAGAGGCAGGGTTAGATTAGCCAAAAACATTCAGTACTTC
>TRBV5-1|TRBJ2-1|TRBD2|NA
CASSLVRGGLYNEQFF
TGCGCCAGCAGCTTGGTAAGGGGAGGGCTCTACAATGAGCAGTTCTTC
>TRBV7-2|TRBJ2-3|NA|NA
CASSSPTSRGTQYF
TGTGCCAGCAGCTCCCCGACGAGCCGGGGTACGCAGTATTTT
>TRBV27|TRBJ2-2|NA|NA
CASSRHPGANTGELFF
TGTGCCAGCAGTAGACACCCAGGCGCGAACACCGGGGAGCTGTTTTTT
>TRBV28|TRBJ2-7|NA|NA
CASSAPSVHPYEQYF
TGTGCCAGCAGTGCCCCTAGCGTTCATCCCTACGAGCAGTACTTC
>TRBV28|TRBJ2-2|NA|NA
CASSFSGPHTGELFF
TGTGCCAGCAGTTTTTCGGGGCCCCACACCGGGGAGCTGTTTTTT
>TRBV7-9|TRBJ1-1|NA|once
CASSFPVTEAFF
TGTGCCAGCAGCTTCCCGGTCACTGAAGCTTTCTTT
>TRBV9|TRBJ2-1|NA|NA
CASSTAGLDYNEQFF
TGTGCCAGCAGCACAGCGGGCCTGGATTACAATGAGCAGTTCTTC
>TRBV29-1|TRBJ2-7|NA|NA
CSVGQSSYEQYF
TGCAGCGTTGGACAGAGCTCCTACGAGCAGTACTTC
>TRBV7-8|TRBJ2-5|NA|NA
CASSPLNLGETQYF
TGTGCCAGCAGCCCCTTGAATTTGGGAGAGACCCAGTACTTC
>TRBV7-8|TRBJ1-4|TRBD1|NA
CASSLSSGQSNEKLFF
TGTGCCAGCAGCTTATCATCGGGACAGTCGAATGAAAAACTGTTTTTT
>TRBV27|TRBJ1-2|TRBD1|NA
CASSLSRGQGGGYTF
TGTGCCAGCAGTTTATCGAGGGGACAGGGTGGTGGCTACACCTTC
>TRBV6-5|TRBJ1-2|NA|NA
CASSSILGADYGYTF
TGTGCCAGCAGCTCCATCTTAGGGGCGGACTATGGCTACACCTTC
>TRBV6-5|TRBJ2-2|NA|NA
CASSFSGELFF
TGTGCCAGCTCCTTCTCCGGGGAGCTGTTTTTT
>TRBV4-3|TRBJ1-5|NA|once
CASSQVTGGVQPQHF
TGCGCCAGCAGCCAAGTCACGGGGGGCGTTCAGCCCCAGCATTTT
>TRBV6-5|TRBJ1-4|TRBD1|NA
CASSSTGSNEKLFF
TGTGCCAGCAGTTCGACAGGGTCGAATGAAAAACTGTTTTTT
>TRBV6-2/TRBV6-3|TRBJ2-2|TRBD1|NA
CASSLEQGAFSGELFF
TGTGCCAGCAGTTTAGAACAGGGGGCATTTTCCGGGGAGCTGTTTTTT
>TRBV2|TRBJ1-6|TRBD1|NA
CASSESRTGSSPLHF
TGTGCCAGCAGTGAATCTAGGACAGGGTCTTCACCCCTCCACTTT
>TRBV2|TRBJ1-5|NA|NA
CASSEGQGSNQPQHF
TGTGCCAGCAGTGAGGGGCAGGGCAGCAATCAGCCCCAGCATTTT
>TRBV5-1|TRBJ1-2|NA|NA
CASSLAADTVYGYTF
TGCGCCAGCAGTCTGGCCGCGGACACCGTTTATGGCTACACCTTC
>TRBV4-1|TRBJ2-2|TRBD1|NA
CASSQETGEPGELFF
TGCGCCAGCAGCCAAGAGACAGGGGAACCCGGGGAGCTGTTTTTT
>TRBV5-4|TRBJ2-1|NA|NA
CASSSLSMGEQFF
TGTGCCAGCAGCTCACTTTCTATGGGGGAGCAGTTCTTC
>TRBV3-1/TRBV3-2|TRBJ2-7|NA|NA
CASSQDSLYEQYF
TGTGCCAGCAGCCAAGATTCACTCTACGAGCAGTACTTC